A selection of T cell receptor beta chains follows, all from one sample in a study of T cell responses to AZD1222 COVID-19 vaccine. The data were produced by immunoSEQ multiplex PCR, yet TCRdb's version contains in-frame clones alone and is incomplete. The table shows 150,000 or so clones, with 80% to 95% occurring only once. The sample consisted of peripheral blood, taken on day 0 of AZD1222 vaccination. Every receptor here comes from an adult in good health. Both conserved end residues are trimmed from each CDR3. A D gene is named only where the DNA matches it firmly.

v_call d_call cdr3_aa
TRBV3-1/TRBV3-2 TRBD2 ASSQDLGYAGRATNEQF
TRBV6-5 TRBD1 ASRTGTLNTEAF
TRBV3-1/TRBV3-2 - ASSRRGGETEAF
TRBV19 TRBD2 ASSLGGRSGTQY
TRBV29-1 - SVPAGDTEAF
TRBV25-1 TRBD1 ASSAPGAGGTGELF
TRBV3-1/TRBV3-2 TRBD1 ASSQAGGTEAF
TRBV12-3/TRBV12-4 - ASSLLNQPQH
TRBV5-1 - ASSRPGTFPYNEQF
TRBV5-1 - ASNLGGNSPLH
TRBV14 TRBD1 ASSPRTGDGYT
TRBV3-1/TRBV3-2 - ASRSRGLNSPLH
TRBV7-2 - ASSLVSGFGNTIY
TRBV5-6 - ASSPLGGRPRLMDTEAF
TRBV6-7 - ASSSSTQPSASGGPGWNEQF
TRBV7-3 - ASSLMPLDSAGTDTQY
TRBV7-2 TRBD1 ASSLVGQAGNGYT
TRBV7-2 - ASSLAQGPAF
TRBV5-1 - ASSSQTGSNSPLH
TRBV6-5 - ASSRDRNSNQPQH
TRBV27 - ASSSGLARGTQY
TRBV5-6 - ASSSGTLLEAF
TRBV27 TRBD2 ASSFGSGRYPYEQY
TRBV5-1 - ASSLSGGVGTEAF
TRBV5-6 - ASSLYANPTTEAF
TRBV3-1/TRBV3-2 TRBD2 ASSFGSSGRGNEQF
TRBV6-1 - ASSEDPSSYNSPLH